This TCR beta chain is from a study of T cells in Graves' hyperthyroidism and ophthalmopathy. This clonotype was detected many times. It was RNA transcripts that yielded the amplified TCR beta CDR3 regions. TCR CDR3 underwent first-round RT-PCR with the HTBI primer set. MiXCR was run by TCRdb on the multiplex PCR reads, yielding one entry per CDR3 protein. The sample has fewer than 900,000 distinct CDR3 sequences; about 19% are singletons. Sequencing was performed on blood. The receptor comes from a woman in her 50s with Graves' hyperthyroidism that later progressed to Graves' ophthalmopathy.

In DNA form, the CDR3 reads TGTGCCAGCTCACCACCGGGACAGAGGGTCAATGGCTACACCTTC. As protein: CASSPPGQRVNGYTF. V and J are TRBV18 and TRBJ1-2, with 7 bases matching TRBD1. The CDR3 runs 15 residues. CDR1 is KGHSH and CDR2 is LQKENI in the germline V gene. After removal of 0 bases from V and 6 bases from J, the junction contained 7 bases not matched to a gene.